Listed here are 6 T cell receptor beta chains from one sample, sequenced in a study of cytomegalovirus exposure and HLA in healthy donors. PCR used 60 Vbeta primers and 13 Jbeta primers. Produced via immunoSEQ multiplex PCR; TCRdb's table is partial and in-frame only. The sample shows approximately 210,000 clones, approximately 87% of them seen only once. Sample: PBMCs. These receptors came from a man younger than 45 in good health and CMV-seronegative.

DNA of the CDR3: TGTGCCAGCAGCCCTGGTGGGGGGGCAGATACGCAGTATTTT. Translating gives CASSPGGGADTQYF. The rearrangement joins TRBV7-9 to TRBJ2-3, with 7 bases fitting TRBD2. The CDR3 has 14 residues. Per the germline V gene, CDR1 is SEHNR and CDR2 is FQNEAQ (reference sequence). V gave up 5 bases and J gave up 4 bases; unmatched junction bases: 6.

The CDR3 bases are TGTGCCAGCACCCCCCCCAGAGGAGACAATGAGCAGTTCTTC. As protein: CASTPPRGDNEQFF. The genes are TRBV9 and TRBJ2-1; D is unresolved. Per the germline V gene, CDR1 is SGDLS and CDR2 is YYNGEE. The CDR3 contains 14 residues. V was trimmed by 6 bases and J by 5 bases, leaving 15 bases between them.

The CDR3 loop is CASKGFPISNQPQHF. Here the CDR3 DNA reads TGTGCCAGCAAGGGGTTCCCCATTTCCAATCAGCCCCAGCATTTT. V is TRBV28 and J is TRBJ1-5, with a possible D match to TRBD1 (5 bases). Germline CDR1 is MDHEN and CDR2 is SYDVKM. This CDR3 region has 15 residues. Trimming took off 7 bases at V and 3 bases at J, with 16 bases between the two ends.

The chain combines TRBV30 with TRBJ2-6, with a possible D match to TRBD1 (5 bases). The germline V gene has CDR1 GTSNPN and CDR2 SVGIG (reference sequence). The germline V and J ends were trimmed by 0 bases and 2 bases, with 14 bases remaining between them. The CDR3 totals 17 residues. The CDR3 is CAWSVWGLTAGANVLTF. CDR3 sequence (DNA): TGTGCCTGGAGTGTTTGGGGCCTCACCGCTGGGGCCAACGTCCTGACTTTC.

This clone was counted once. This chain joins TRBV27 and TRBJ2-7; 11 bases map to TRBD2. With 4 bases clipped from V and 4 bases from J, the junction kept 3 bases outside the gene matches. This CDR3 has 14 residues. CDR1 and CDR2 from the germline V gene are MNHEY and SMNVEV (reference sequence). The CDR3 here is CASSYSGGAYEQYF. CDR3 coding DNA: TGTGCCAGCAGTTATAGCGGGGGGGCTTACGAGCAGTACTTC.

The V call is TRBV5-1, the J call TRBJ2-2; tentative D call: TRBD1 (6 bases). The V end was cut by 2 bases, the J end by 5 bases, with 10 bases between. This CDR3 is 14 amino acids long. The germline V gene encodes CDR1 SGHRS and CDR2 YFSETQ. CDR3 sequence reads: CASSFLQGTGELFF. CDR3 DNA: TGCGCCAGCAGCTTTTTACAGGGAACCGGGGAGCTGTTTTTT.